These 12 T cell receptor beta chains were sequenced from one sample in a study of cytomegalovirus exposure and HLA in healthy donors. PCR was performed using 60 Vbeta and 13 Jbeta primers. Profiling relied on immunoSEQ multiplex PCR, and the TCRdb table lists in-frame clones only, not all of them. The top ten clones hold approximately 6.5% of a sample with 150,000 to 200,000 clones, more than 70% of them seen once. Sequencing was carried out using PBMCs. These receptors were collected from a male donor in good health and CMV-seropositive.

This clone was found a few times. The CDR3: CASTQIKAGGYTF. The DNA for the CDR3 is TGTGCCAGCACCCAGATCAAGGCGGGGGGCTACACCTTC. This rearrangement joins TRBV14 to TRBJ1-2; no firm D call. Trimming took 7 bases from V and 8 from J, leaving 17 bases between them. The CDR3 runs to 13 residues. CDR1 and CDR2 from the germline V gene are SGHDN and FVKESK.

The rearrangement joins TRBV9 to TRBJ2-5; 12 nucleotides line up with TRBD2. The ends lost 3 bases at V and 7 bases at J; junction bases unmatched: 10. Germline CDR1 is SGDLS and CDR2 is YYNGEE. This CDR3 has 16 residues. The CDR3 loop reads CASSEGTSGLRGTQYF. The CDR3 bases are TGTGCCAGCAGCGAGGGGACTAGCGGGCTCAGAGGGACCCAGTACTTC.

This sequence joins TRBV30 and TRBJ2-3, with 8 positions matching TRBD2. The germline CDR1 and CDR2 sequences are GTSNPN and SVGIG (reference sequence). After removal of 2 bases from V and 6 bases from J, the junction contained 10 bases not matched to a gene. The CDR3 is made up of 15 amino acids. As DNA, the CDR3 is TGTGCCTGGAGTCGGGGGGGAGGACCCACGGATACGCAGTATTTT. Amino acids: CAWSRGGGPTDTQYF.

This sequence joins TRBV29-1 and TRBJ2-7; 8 bases are shared with TRBD1. J was trimmed by 5 bases and V by 5 bases; bases with no gene match: 2. From germline, CDR1 is SQVTM and CDR2 ANQGSEA. The CDR3 is 11 residues long. In DNA, the CDR3 is TGCAGCGTTCGACAGGGGAACGAGCAGTACTTC. Protein sequence: CSVRQGNEQYF.

The rearrangement links TRBV29-1 to TRBJ2-3; 8 bases align to TRBD1. The CDR3 sequence is 13 residues long. Germline trimming cut 5 bases from V and 5 bases from J; bases unmatched to any gene: 6. The germline V gene encodes CDR1 SQVTM and CDR2 ANQGSEA. In nucleotides, the CDR3 is TGCAGCGTTCGGACAGGGATGGGAGATACGCAGTATTTT. Translating gives CSVRTGMGDTQYF.

The rearrangement links TRBV7-3 to TRBJ2-5, with 9 bases that match TRBD1. The CDR3 has 15 amino acids. Looked up from germline, CDR1 is SGHTA and CDR2 is FQGTGA. J lost 4 bases, V lost 5 bases, and 8 bases had no gene match. This CDR3 reads CASSLRTGDGETQYF. The CDR3 nucleotides are TGTGCCAGCAGCCTCCGGACAGGGGATGGAGAGACCCAGTACTTC. Variable domain in full (rest from reference TRBV7-3 and TRBJ2-5): GAGVSQTPSNKVTEKGKYVELRCDPISGHTALYWYRQSLGQGPEFLIYFQGTGAADDSGLPNDRFFAVRPEGSVSTLKIQRTERGDSAVYLCASSLRTGDGETQYFGPGTRLLVL.

The sample holds one count of this clone. J is TRBJ2-7 and V is TRBV27; no clear D gene. Germline CDR1 reads MNHEY; CDR2 reads SMNVEV (reference sequence). CDR3 length: 12 residues. V was clipped by 5 bases and J by 9 bases, with 14 bases between them. The DNA of the CDR3 is TGTGCCAGCAGTCATTCCTCCAAGCCGCAGTACTTC. The encoded protein is CASSHSSKPQYF.

V and J are TRBV12-5 and TRBJ2-5, with 9 bases fitting TRBD2. The trim removed 1 base at V and 1 base at J, leaving 7 bases unmatched. Germline CDR1 is LGHNT and CDR2 is FRNRAP. The CDR3 length is 17 residues. CDR3 DNA sequence: TGTGCTAGTGGTTTGGGCCTCGGGCGGGAGGGCCAAGAGACCCAGTACTTC. Protein product: CASGLGLGREGQETQYF. The full variable domain, in which reference TRBV12-5 and TRBJ2-5 provide the parts outside the CDR3, is DARVTQTPRHKVTEMGQEVTMRCQPILGHNTVFWYRQTMMQGLELLAYFRNRAPLDDSGMPKDRFSAEMPDATLATLKIQPSEPRDSAVYFCASGLGLGREGQETQYFGPGTRLLVL.

The chain recombines TRBV6-1 with TRBJ1-3; D ambiguous. CDR1 and CDR2 from the germline V gene are MNHNS and SASEGT. Trimming removed 9 bases from V and 4 bases from J, with 16 bases in between. CDR3 length: 14 residues. The DNA of the CDR3 is TGTGCCAGTCTACTCCCCCAGGCCGGAAACACCATATATTTT. Amino acids: CASLLPQAGNTIYF.

This chain joins TRBV28 and TRBJ1-5, with 9 bases that match TRBD1. CDR1 and CDR2 from the germline V gene are MDHEN and SYDVKM. The CDR3 has 17 amino acids. V shed 2 bases, J shed 4 bases, and the junction held 9 bases outside the gene matches. The CDR3: CASSLEAGQGGNQPQHF. For the CDR3, the DNA is TGTGCCAGCAGTTTAGAGGCGGGACAGGGAGGGAATCAGCCCCAGCATTTT.

Only one count was recorded for this clone. The chain couples TRBV19 to TRBJ1-1; no definite D call. The CDR3 is 13 residues long. The germline V and J ends were trimmed by 10 bases and 5 bases, with 17 bases remaining between them. Germline V gene data show CDR1 as LNHDA and CDR2 as SQIVND (reference sequence). CDR3 amino acids: CATEVGLGTEAFF. In nucleotides, the CDR3 is TGTGCCACCGAGGTTGGCCTCGGGACTGAAGCTTTCTTT.

V usage is TRBV7-2 and J usage is TRBJ2-7; 9 bases map to TRBD1. V lost 5 bases, J lost 4 bases, and 9 bases stayed unmatched. The CDR3 totals 15 residues. Germline assignment: CDR1 SGHTA and CDR2 FQGNSA. In DNA, the CDR3 is TGTGCCAGCAGCACTGACAGGGGGAGTGTATACGAGCAGTACTTC. It yields the protein CASSTDRGSVYEQYF.